The 32 T cell receptor beta chains in this list originate from one sample, sequenced in a study of response to subunit inactivated influenza vaccine (dated by TCRdb to the late 2010s). The receptor library was made with RT-PCR. The sequencer listed for this sample is Illumina HiSeq 2500. The raw public reads went through TCRdb reprocessing: fastp at Q25, MiXCR clone calling, in-frame beta chains kept. Entries that share a CDR3 protein sequence are merged under the most common genes and DNA. This sample comprises about half a million distinct CDR3 sequences, less than 8% of them detected only once. Jointly, the top ten make up under 15% of the sample. The sample in question was PBMCs from blood, obtained less than 25 months after vaccination. All receptors come from a man aged 50 to 75 who received an inactivated influenza vaccine. Donor details come from another sample of the same person, matched by shared clones.

This sequence joins TRBV18 and TRBJ1-5; D might be TRBD1 (5 bases). CDR3 length: 15 amino acids. Trimming stripped 3 bases from V and 4 bases from J, with 13 bases between. The V gene's germline CDR1 is KGHSH and CDR2 LQKENI. CDR3 coding DNA: TGTGCCAGCTCACCCAATGAGAACAGGAATCAGCCCCAGCATTTT. It codes for CASSPNENRNQPQHF.

Concerning this clonotype: A much larger clone differs by one base, so this may be a read error. V is TRBV5-1 and J is TRBJ2-7; 7 nucleotides line up with TRBD1. Germline trimming cut 4 bases from V and 6 bases from J; bases unmatched to any gene: 10. The germline gives CDR1 SGHRS, CDR2 YFSETQ. This CDR3 has 14 amino acids. The CDR3 nucleotides are TGCGCCAGCAGCGACCCCAACAGGGGACGCGAGCAGTACTTC. It codes for CASSDPNRGREQYF.

This sequence joins TRBV10-3 and TRBJ2-7; 9 nucleotides agree with TRBD1. V lost 0 bases to trimming and J lost 2 bases; unmatched junction nucleotides: 2. The CDR3 is 15 residues long. Per germline, CDR1 ENHRY and CDR2 SYGVKD. This CDR3 reads CAISESGDRAYEQYF. CDR3 in DNA: TGTGCCATCAGTGAGTCGGGGGACAGGGCCTACGAGCAGTACTTC.

A word on this clonotype: A read error is possible here, since a much larger clone lies one base away. This rearrangement joins TRBV29-1 to TRBJ2-1; 8 positions match TRBD2. V dropped 7 bases and J dropped 0; count of bases not matched to a gene: 5. The V gene's germline CDR1 is SQVTM and CDR2 ANQGSEA. This CDR3 region has 14 residues. CDR3 DNA: TGCAGCGGCATAGCGGGGAGCTCCTACAATGAGCAGTTCTTC. This encodes CSGIAGSSYNEQFF.

This clonotype appeared many times. CDR3 amino acids: CASSYDRGGNNEQFF. The CDR3, as DNA: TGCGCCAGCAGCTATGACAGGGGGGGGAACAATGAGCAGTTCTTC. The rearrangement uses TRBV4-3 and TRBJ2-1; 9 nucleotides line up with TRBD1. Germline V CDR1 and CDR2: LGHNA, YSLEER. The trim removed 5 bases at V and 5 bases at J, leaving 7 bases unmatched. The CDR3 covers 15 residues.

This clonotype has more than one count but fewer than ten. The chain recombines TRBV15 with TRBJ1-2; 10 bases map to TRBD1. There are 17 residues in the CDR3. V gave up 3 bases and J gave up 4 bases; unmatched junction bases: 11. Germline CDR1 LNHNV, CDR2 YYDKDF (reference sequence). CDR3 protein: CATSRRQGADGGYGYTF. The CDR3, as DNA: TGTGCCACCAGCAGGCGACAGGGGGCAGATGGGGGCTATGGCTACACCTTC.

This clonotype was seen a few times. The chain uses TRBV29-1 and TRBJ2-1; 11 bases are shared with TRBD2. CDR3 size: 15 residues. Looked up from germline, CDR1 is SQVTM and CDR2 is ANQGSEA. V dropped 5 bases and J dropped 6; count of bases not matched to a gene: 9. CDR3 bases: TGCAGCGTTCCCTCCGGGACTAGCGGAGCCAATGAGCAGTTCTTC. Translation: CSVPSGTSGANEQFF.

This clonotype has a count of ten or more. V usage is TRBV4-3 and J usage is TRBJ2-7, with D perhaps TRBD2 (7 bases). The V end was cut by 0 bases, the J end by 5 bases, with 14 bases between. CDR3 length: 15 residues. Germline V CDR1 and CDR2: LGHNA, YSLEER. In DNA form, the CDR3 reads TGCGCCAGCAGCCAAGAAGGGGGGGCTCTGGACGAGCAGTACTTC. It codes for CASSQEGGALDEQYF.

At least ten counts were recorded for this clonotype. The chain links TRBV27 to TRBJ2-3, with 9 bases that match TRBD2. The V and J ends lost 2 bases and 1 base, in that order; junction bases with no gene match: 1. The CDR3 has 15 amino acids. In germline, CDR1 is MNHEY, CDR2 SMNVEV (reference sequence). The CDR3 loop reads CASSLQRGGTDTQYF. CDR3 bases: TGTGCCAGCAGTTTACAGCGGGGGGGCACAGATACGCAGTATTTT.

On this clonotype: A junction end diverges from the germline sequence, so it may reflect a read error. V is TRBV5-1 and J is TRBJ2-2; the match to TRBD1 covers 10 bases. The length of the CDR3 is 16 residues. From germline, CDR1 is SGHRS and CDR2 YFSETQ. CDR3 in amino acids: CASSPGTGDGTGELFF. In nucleotides, the CDR3 is TGCGCCAGCAGCCCAGGGACAGGGGATGGCACCGGGGAGCTGTTCTTT.

There are many counts of this clonotype. This chain connects TRBV20-1 to TRBJ1-2, with TRBD1 matching 11 bases. V lost 6 bases, J lost 7 bases, and 13 bases stayed unmatched. Per germline, CDR1 DFQATT and CDR2 SNEGSKA (reference sequence). The CDR3 has 15 amino acids. In nucleotides, the CDR3 is TGCAGTGCAAAAAATAAAGGACAGGGGGCTGCTGGCTACACCTTC. Encoded protein: CSAKNKGQGAAGYTF.

This clonotype was seen many times. The rearrangement links TRBV19 to TRBJ2-2; D may be TRBD1 or TRBD2 (5 bases each). The germline CDR1 and CDR2 sequences are LNHDA and SQIVND (reference sequence). V lost 4 bases and J 7 bases, leaving 7 bases between the germline ends. There are 12 residues in the CDR3. The CDR3 nucleotides read TGTGCCAGTAGTAGGGACGTCGGGGAGCTGTTTTTT. This translates into CASSRDVGELFF.

This clonotype was recorded a few times. V usage is TRBV4-1 and J usage is TRBJ1-2, with unresolved D. The CDR3 has 17 amino acids. Germline V CDR1 and CDR2: MGHRA, YSYEKL. Trimming took 2 bases from V and 7 from J, leaving 23 bases between them. DNA of the CDR3: TGCGCCAGCAGCCAATTTGGAACCATTACCCACACGGGTGGCTACACCTTC. It specifies CASSQFGTITHTGGYTF.

This clonotype was detected many times. The genes are TRBV28 and TRBJ2-7; perhaps TRBD1 as D (5 bases). Looked up from germline, CDR1 is MDHEN and CDR2 is SYDVKM. The CDR3 length is 14 residues. V lost 5 bases and J lost 3, with 14 bases in between. CDR3 sequence (DNA): TGTGCCAGCAGTAGCCCCAGGGTAGGCTACGAGCAGTACTTC. This encodes CASSSPRVGYEQYF.

The V call is TRBV29-1, the J call TRBJ2-2; TRBD1 matches 10 bases. CDR1 and CDR2 from the germline V gene are SQVTM and ANQGSEA. The ends lost 6 bases at V and 0 bases at J; junction bases unmatched: 10. The CDR3 is 17 amino acids. CDR3 region: CSVAGTGDTSNTGELFF. CDR3 in DNA: TGCAGCGTCGCCGGGACAGGGGATACTTCGAACACCGGGGAGCTGTTTTTT.

There are a few counts of this clonotype. V usage is TRBV20-1 and J usage is TRBJ2-5; D may be TRBD2 (6 bases). Germline V gives CDR1 DFQATT, CDR2 SNEGSKA (reference sequence). The CDR3 length is 13 residues. V gave up 6 bases and J gave up 2 bases, with 13 bases separating them. The CDR3 DNA reads TGCAGTGCGACGAAGACTAGTCAAGAGACCCAGTACTTC. Protein: CSATKTSQETQYF.

At least ten counts were recorded for this clonotype. The chain combines TRBV20-1 with TRBJ1-5; 10 positions match TRBD1. The trim removed 5 bases at V and 6 bases at J, leaving 1 base unmatched. The CDR3 has 12 residues. Germline V CDR1 and CDR2: DFQATT, SNEGSKA (reference sequence). CDR3 residues: CSAGQGGQPQHF. Here the CDR3 DNA reads TGCAGTGCTGGACAGGGGGGTCAGCCCCAGCATTTT.

This clonotype was seen ten or more times. The V gene is TRBV7-2, the J gene TRBJ2-5; D possibly corresponds to TRBD1 (6 bases). The CDR3 consists of 14 residues. Trimming pared 4 bases from V and 7 bases from J, leaving 16 bases between. Looked up from germline, CDR1 is SGHTA and CDR2 is FQGNSA. This CDR3 is CASSSHREMGTQYF. CDR3 nucleotides: TGTGCCAGCAGCTCCCACAGGGAAATGGGGACCCAGTACTTC.

This clonotype was detected ten times or more. Here the CDR3 reads CASSYSVADTQYF. In nucleotides, the CDR3 is TGTGCCAGCAGTTACTCGGTGGCTGATACGCAGTATTTT. The chain employs TRBV6-5 and TRBJ2-3; unclear D gene. Germline V gene sequence: CDR1 MNHEY, CDR2 SVGAGI. The length of the CDR3 is 13 residues. Trimming stripped 0 bases from V and 6 bases from J, with 7 bases between.

The genes are TRBV12-3 or TRBV12-4 and TRBJ2-5; TRBD1 matches at 7 bases. V was clipped by 4 bases and J by 7 bases; unmatched bases: 6. The CDR3 consists of 13 residues. The CDR3 spells CASSYETGTTQYF. CDR3 DNA: TGTGCCAGCAGTTACGAGACAGGGACGACCCAGTACTTC.

The chain recombines TRBV6-5 with TRBJ2-7; 10 positions agree with TRBD1. Unmatched junction bases numbered 12, after V lost 4 bases and J lost 6 bases. This CDR3 has 16 residues. Germline V gene data show CDR1 as MNHEY and CDR2 as SVGAGI. CDR3 region: CASSLGRGQGTCEQYF. CDR3 coding DNA: TGTGCCAGCAGTTTAGGGAGGGGACAGGGGACTTGCGAGCAGTACTTC.

This clonotype was counted at least ten times. The J gene is TRBJ2-5, the V gene TRBV2, with 9 positions matching TRBD2. Germline assignment: CDR1 SNHLY and CDR2 FYNNEI. The CDR3 sequence is 15 residues long. V was clipped by 6 bases and J by 2 bases; unmatched bases: 7. This CDR3 is CASRDHLAGQETQYF. CDR3 sequence (DNA): TGTGCCAGCAGGGACCATCTAGCGGGGCAAGAGACCCAGTACTTC.

This clonotype was counted many times. The V call is TRBV29-1, the J call TRBJ2-3; maybe TRBD1 (5 bases). The V gene lost 2 bases and the J gene lost 3 bases, with 12 bases spanning the gap. The CDR3 totals 14 residues. Germline CDR1 is SQVTM and CDR2 is ANQGSEA. CDR3 nucleotide sequence: TGCAGCGTTGAACAGGGTTTAATAACAGATACGCAGTATTTT. Its protein is CSVEQGLITDTQYF.

The chain combines TRBV12-3 or TRBV12-4 with TRBJ2-5, with 11 bases aligning to TRBD1. CDR3 length equals 15 residues. V was clipped by 6 bases and J by 5 bases; unmatched bases: 8. The CDR3 coding sequence is TGTGCCAGCAGCACCGGGACAGGGGGTGGTGAGACCCAGTACTTC. As protein: CASSTGTGGGETQYF.

This clonotype was counted ten times or more. The rearrangement uses TRBV6-5 and TRBJ2-1, with 7 nucleotides matching TRBD2. The CDR3 totals 15 residues. Germline V gene sequence: CDR1 MNHEY, CDR2 SVGAGI. Trimming took 1 base from V and 4 from J; bases not matched to a gene: 4. In DNA form, the CDR3 reads TGTGCCAGCAGTTACTGGGAGGGAAGTTACAATGAGCAGTTCTTC. Encoded protein: CASSYWEGSYNEQFF.

This rearrangement joins TRBV28 to TRBJ2-4, with 7 bases aligning to TRBD2. The CDR3 extends over 14 amino acids. Germline values: CDR1 MDHEN, CDR2 SYDVKM. V lost 5 bases, J lost 8 bases, and 9 bases stayed unmatched. The CDR3 sequence: CASSPPGLTYIQYF. The CDR3 coding sequence is TGTGCCAGCAGTCCCCCGGGACTAACCTACATTCAGTACTTC. Drawing the rest from reference TRBV28 and TRBJ2-4, the complete variable domain is DVKVTQSSRYLVKRTGEKVFLECVQDMDHENMFWYRQDPGLGLRLIYFSYDVKMKEKGDIPEGYSVSREKKERFSLILESASTNQTSMYLCASSPPGLTYIQYFGAGTRLSVL.

The chain combines TRBV28 with TRBJ2-3; 7 nucleotides line up with TRBD2. Unmatched junction bases numbered 4, after V lost 4 bases and J lost 6 bases. Germline values: CDR1 MDHEN, CDR2 SYDVKM. The CDR3 covers 13 residues. The DNA for the CDR3 is TGTGCCAGCAGTTGGACTAGTGCGGATACGCAGTATTTT. Amino acid sequence: CASSWTSADTQYF.

The V call is TRBV4-1, the J call TRBJ2-3; D gene unclear. The CDR3 consists of 15 residues. CDR1 and CDR2 from the germline V gene are MGHRA and YSYEKL. V shed 1 base and J shed 2 bases, with 10 bases lying between them. The CDR3 DNA reads as TGCGCCAGCAGCCAAGGTTTTGGATCCACAGATACGCAGTATTTT. Residues: CASSQGFGSTDTQYF.

This clonotype was observed a handful of times. This rearrangement joins TRBV20-1 to TRBJ2-1; unclear D gene. From germline, CDR1 is DFQATT and CDR2 SNEGSKA (reference sequence). Deletions cut 0 bases from V and 3 bases from J, with 6 bases between. CDR3 length: 13 residues. CDR3 sequence reads: CSARDPRYNEQFF. The CDR3 coding sequence is TGCAGTGCTAGAGATCCACGCTACAATGAGCAGTTCTTC.

The V and J genes are TRBV7-2 and TRBJ1-1; D call uncertain. The CDR3 is made up of 16 amino acids. V was cut by 0 bases and J by 4 bases, with 15 bases left in between. Germline V gene lookup returns CDR1 SGHTA and CDR2 FQGNSA. CDR3 nucleotide sequence: TGTGCCAGCAGCTTAGCACGGGTAGGGCCGGGCACTGAAGCTTTCTTT. Encoded protein: CASSLARVGPGTEAFF.

This clonotype has a count of ten or more. Written as DNA, the CDR3 is TGCAGTGCTAGAGTGATACAGGGGGAGGTCTATGGCTACACCTTC. Translated, it gives CSARVIQGEVYGYTF. This rearrangement joins TRBV20-1 to TRBJ1-2; 8 bases are a match to TRBD1. The germline CDR1 and CDR2 sequences are DFQATT and SNEGSKA (reference sequence). The CDR3 has 15 residues. V was pared by 1 base and J by 4 bases, with 8 bases of the junction left unmatched.

This clonotype was seen only a few times. The chain recombines TRBV6-1 with TRBJ2-7; 11 nucleotides match TRBD2. CDR3 length: 15 amino acids. J gave up 4 bases and V 5 bases, and 7 bases lay outside the gene matches. Germline-derived CDR1 and CDR2 are MNHNS and SASEGT. In DNA form, the CDR3 reads TGTGCCAGCAGTCCCCTAGCGGGAGGCGTATACGAGCAGTACTTC. The encoded protein is CASSPLAGGVYEQYF.